This is a list of T cell receptor beta chains from one sample in a study of PD-1 blockade in classical Hodgkin lymphoma. Profiled with immunoSEQ multiplex PCR; TCRdb holds only in-frame clones, not every one. This sample has over 1,500 clones; almost 85% occur once, and the top ten carry less than 10%. This material consisted of CD8+ T cells from blood, taken at baseline. These receptors all come from a human donor with classical Hodgkin lymphoma. The CDR3 runs from the conserved cysteine through the conserved F or W. D genes are given only for firm matches. Where a row states a size, it is once, few, many or the class of an expanded clone; other rows omit it.

cdr3_aa cdr3_nt j_call cdr3_length v_call clone_size d_call
CASSGGNYGYTF TGCGCCAGCAGTGGGGGGAACTATGGCTACACCTTC TRBJ1-2 12 TRBV10-2 - -
CASSLQGFHGYTF TGTGCCAGCAGCTTACAGGGTTTCCATGGCTACACCTTC TRBJ1-2 13 TRBV4-2 - -
CASKVFTRQSRANVLTF TGTGCCAGCAAAGTTTTTACCAGACAAAGTCGGGCCAACGTCCTGACTTTC TRBJ2-6 17 TRBV5-4 - -
CASSGGGGGTEAFF TGTGCCAGTTCAGGGGGTGGAGGGGGGACTGAAGCTTTCTTT TRBJ1-1 14 TRBV19 - TRBD1
CASSYGRHYGYTF TGTGCCAGCAGTTACGGACGGCATTATGGCTACACCTTC TRBJ1-2 13 TRBV6-5 - -
CASRTGGWHEQYF TGTGCCAGCAGAACAGGGGGCTGGCACGAGCAGTACTTC TRBJ2-7 13 TRBV6-5 - TRBD1
CSVERTGTLNTEAFF TGCAGCGTTGAAAGGACAGGGACCTTGAACACTGAAGCTTTCTTT TRBJ1-1 15 TRBV29-1 few TRBD1
CASRSGTGTSYEQYF TGCGCCAGCAGGTCCGGGACAGGGACTTCCTACGAGCAGTACTTC TRBJ2-7 15 TRBV5-1 - TRBD1
CASSLSPGSADTQYF TGTGCCAGCAGTTTATCTCCGGGGTCAGCAGATACGCAGTATTTT TRBJ2-3 15 TRBV27 - -
CASSLSVRGYTEAFF TGTGCCAGCAGTTTATCGGTGAGAGGGTACACTGAAGCTTTCTTT TRBJ1-1 15 TRBV27 - -